The entry below gives a single T cell receptor (beta chain) sequence along with its context. Clones were read by immunoSEQ multiplex PCR, and TCRdb kept only the in-frame ones, dropping some. The sample includes some 63,000 clones, about 83% of them seen just once. This sample stems from a study of OX40 agonist ivuxolimab in advanced cancers. The TCR originated in an adult with an advanced solid tumor such as melanoma, head and neck, liver or kidney cancer. The starting material was CD4+ or CD8+ T cells sorted from blood, obtained in a trial of the OX40 agonist ivuxolimab.

As DNA, the CDR3 is TGTGCCAGCTCTCCGGACAGGGGGAACACTGAAGCTTTCTTT. Its protein is CASSPDRGNTEAFF. The rearrangement joins TRBV18 to TRBJ1-1, with 9 nucleotides matching TRBD1. Trimming removed 6 bases from V and 1 base from J; junction bases left unmatched: 3. Germline V lookup: CDR1 KGHSH, CDR2 LQKENI. The CDR3 has 14 amino acids. Filled out from reference TRBV18 and TRBJ1-1, the complete variable domain reads NAGVMQNPRHLVRRRGQEARLRCSPMKGHSHVYWYRQLPEEGLKFMVYLQKENIIDESGMPKERFSAEFPKEGPSILRIQQVVRGDSAAYFCASSPDRGNTEAFFGQGTRLTVV.